This TCR beta chain was recovered during a study of T cell repertoires in aging, cancer and after chemotherapy. Study-level information: Donors were grouped into six age bands spanning 30 or younger through 70 or older. Clear clonal overlap appeared across healthy donor samples taken over several months to years.

The germline V and J ends were trimmed by 0 bases and 3 bases, with 13 bases remaining between them. The germline CDR1 and CDR2 sequences are DFQATT and SNEGSKA (reference sequence). The CDR3 loop spans 15 amino acids. A mixed TRB-A/B primer pool amplified rearranged TRB by multiplex touch-down PCR. TCRdb re-analysed the multiplex PCR reads in MiXCR, keeping a single row per CDR3 protein. The sample includes 8,100 or so distinct CDR3 sequences, roughly 34% seen only once; the top ten take about 5%. Amplification of TCR beta used genomic DNA extracted from peripheral blood. This rearrangement joins TRBV20-1 to TRBJ2-3; D is ambiguous. Material: blood. This TCR derives from a human donor in good health. DNA of the CDR3: TGCAGTGCTAGAGACCCCAAGAGAGCGACAGATACGCAGTATTTT. This codes for CSARDPKRATDTQYF.